This T cell receptor beta chain was retrieved from a study of neurological immune-mediated disorders. Study-wide findings and caveats: The absence of any CDR3 amino acid sequence shared by expanded clones across subjects suggests that repertoires were private in all groups.

The cDNA was produced through 5'RACE with 10-nucleotide random UMIs. MiXCR, applied by TCRdb to the 5' RACE reads, yields one record per CDR3 protein. The data show about 48,000 distinct CDR3 sequences, with approximately 11% seen just once and around 9% held by the top ten. Many counts were recorded for this clonotype. Its antigen is unidentified. Time point defined: longitudinal time-point 3. This CDR3 comprises 15 residues. V dropped 1 base and J dropped 0 bases, with 8 bases sitting between them. Germline V lookup: CDR1 SGHTA, CDR2 FQGTGA. The chain carries TRBV7-3 and TRBJ2-3; D uncertain. The origin of this receptor is a male donor with HTLV-1-associated myelopathy (HAM/TSP). Sequencing used PBMCs. The CDR3 DNA follows: TGTGCCAGCAGCTTAATGGCCAGTAGCACAGATACGCAGTATTTT. It yields the protein CASSLMASSTDTQYF.